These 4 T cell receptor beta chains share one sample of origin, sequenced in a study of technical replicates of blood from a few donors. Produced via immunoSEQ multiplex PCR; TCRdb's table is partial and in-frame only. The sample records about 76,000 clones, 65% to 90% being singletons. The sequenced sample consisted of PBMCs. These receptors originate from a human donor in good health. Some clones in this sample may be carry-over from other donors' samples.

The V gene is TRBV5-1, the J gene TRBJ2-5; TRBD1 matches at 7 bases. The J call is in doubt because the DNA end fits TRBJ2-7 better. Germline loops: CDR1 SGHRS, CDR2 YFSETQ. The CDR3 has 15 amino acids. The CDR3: CASSSTTGIFYEQYF. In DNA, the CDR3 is TGCGCCAGCAGCTCCACGACAGGGATTTTCTACGAGCAGTACTTC.

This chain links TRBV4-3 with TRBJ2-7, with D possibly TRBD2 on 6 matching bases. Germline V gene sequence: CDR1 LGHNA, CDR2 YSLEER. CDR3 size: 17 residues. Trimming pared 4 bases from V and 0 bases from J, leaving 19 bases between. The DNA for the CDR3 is TGCGCCAGCAGCCTTTCCGTGGCGAGCGGGTTCTCCTACGAGCAGTACTTC. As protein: CASSLSVASGFSYEQYF.

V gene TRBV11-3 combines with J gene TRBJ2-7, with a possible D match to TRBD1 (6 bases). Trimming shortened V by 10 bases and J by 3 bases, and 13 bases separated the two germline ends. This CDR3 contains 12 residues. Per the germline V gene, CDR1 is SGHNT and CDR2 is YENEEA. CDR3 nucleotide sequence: TGTGCCACCACAGGGAACTGCTACGAGCAGTACTTC. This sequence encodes CATTGNCYEQYF. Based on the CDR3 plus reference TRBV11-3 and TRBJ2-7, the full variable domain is EAGVVQSPRYKIIEKKQPVAFWCNPISGHNTLYWYLQNLGQGPELLIRYENEEAVDDSQLPKDRFSAERLKGVDSTLKIQPAELGDSAVYLCATTGNCYEQYFGPGTRLTVT.

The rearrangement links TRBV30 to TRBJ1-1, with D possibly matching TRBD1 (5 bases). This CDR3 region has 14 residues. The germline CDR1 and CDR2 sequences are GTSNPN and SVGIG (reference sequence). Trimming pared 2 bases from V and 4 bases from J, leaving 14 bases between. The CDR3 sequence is CAWSRRRGSTEAFF. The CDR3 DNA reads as TGTGCCTGGAGTCGTCGCCGGGGGTCCACTGAAGCTTTCTTT.